This T cell receptor (beta chain) was identified during a study of identical twins. Study-level points and caveats: Surplus twin overlap in beta out-of-frame sequences was less pronounced.

In its sample, this clonotype was seen many times. Its specificity is not known. TCRdb reprocessed the 5' RACE reads via MiXCR and lists one record per CDR3 protein. The data contain 420,000 or so distinct CDR3 sequences, approximately 17% of them singletons. V gave up 0 bases and J gave up 8 bases, with 11 bases separating them. Germline lookup yields CDR1 KGHSH and CDR2 LQKENI. This CDR3 spans 14 amino acids. This TCR derives from a man over 45 in good health. This rearrangement joins TRBV18 to TRBJ1-5; D perhaps matches TRBD1 (5 bases). The sample comprised naive T cells sorted from blood. Here the CDR3 reads CASSPPGGLKPQHF. CDR3 DNA: TGTGCCAGCTCACCACCGGGGGGATTGAAGCCCCAGCATTTT.